This TCR beta chain was obtained from a study of Graves' ophthalmopathy and Graves' hyperthyroidism. The wider study: Before any treatment, peripheral blood was taken at the initial diagnosis.

Study-wide findings and caveats: The majority of expanded thyroid clonotypes above 0.001 frequency also occurred in blood.

In its sample, this clonotype was seen many times. Its antigen is unidentified. For repertoire sequencing, the TCR beta CDR3 regions were amplified from RNA transcripts. First-round RT-PCR used HTBI primers; second-round multiplex PCR followed. MiXCR was run by TCRdb on the multiplex PCR reads, yielding one entry per CDR3 protein. The sample includes some 410,000 distinct CDR3 sequences, under 25% of them seen just once. Certain patients were not enrolled. These were patients with other autoimmune diseases, uncontrolled infections, pregnancy or lactation. Germline loops: CDR1 SNHLY, CDR2 FYNNEI. The CDR3 loop spans 15 amino acids. V dropped 2 bases and J dropped 4 bases, with 15 bases sitting between them.

The chain combines TRBV2 with TRBJ2-7; possibly TRBD1 for D (7 bases). Sequences were obtained from peripheral blood. The source is a woman under 30 with stable Graves' hyperthyroidism. CDR3 sequence reads: CASSETGRGRYEQYF. The CDR3 nucleotides are TGTGCCAGCAGTGAAACCGGCAGGGGGAGGTACGAGCAGTACTTC. Full variable domain (missing parts from reference TRBV2 and TRBJ2-7): EPEVTQTPSHQVTQMGQEVILRCVPISNHLYFYWYRQILGQKVEFLVSFYNNEISEKSEIFDDQFSVERPDGSNFTLKIRSTKLEDSAMYFCASSETGRGRYEQYFGPGTRLTVT.